These 11 T cell receptor beta chains share one sample of origin, sequenced in a study of cytomegalovirus exposure and HLA in healthy donors. PCR primers comprised 60 Vbeta and 13 Jbeta primers. TCRdb keeps only in-frame clones here, not all; method: immunoSEQ multiplex PCR. The sample carries approximately 150,000 clones, roughly 80% recorded once. The sample taken for sequencing was PBMCs. The receptors originated from a human donor in good health.

The chain combines TRBV4-2 with TRBJ2-7; 8 nucleotides match TRBD1. J lost 1 base, V lost 0 bases, and 5 bases had no gene match. In germline, CDR1 is LGHNA, CDR2 YNFKEQ. The CDR3 is 16 residues long. CDR3 nucleotides: TGTGCCAGCAGCCAAGATCCAGGACAGGGATCCTACGAGCAGTACTTC. This sequence encodes CASSQDPGQGSYEQYF.

This rearrangement joins TRBV10-2 to TRBJ2-7; no clear D. The CDR3 contains 11 residues. The germline V and J ends were trimmed by 9 bases and 2 bases, with 8 bases remaining between them. Germline lookup yields CDR1 WSHSY and CDR2 SAAADI. DNA of the CDR3: TGCGCCAGGACAAAGACCTACGAGCAGTACTTC. This gives the protein CARTKTYEQYF.

This sequence joins TRBV29-1 and TRBJ2-5, with D possibly being TRBD1 (5 bases). Trimming took 4 bases from V and 6 from J, leaving 18 bases between them. CDR3 length: 14 residues. Germline lookup yields CDR1 SQVTM and CDR2 ANQGSEA. The CDR3 coding sequence is TGCAGCGTTGCTGAAGGGGTCAGCAGGCAGACCCAGTACTTC. Protein product: CSVAEGVSRQTQYF.

As concerns this clone: The junction and the germline gene differ at one end; a read error may be behind it. The chain carries TRBV7-9 and TRBJ1-2; TRBD1 matches at 8 bases. CDR3 size: 15 residues. Germline V gives CDR1 SEHNR, CDR2 FQNEAQ (reference sequence). CDR3 in amino acids: CSSSLTRDRNYGYTF. The CDR3 bases are TGTTCCAGCAGCCTCACGAGGGACAGGAACTATGGCTACACCTTC. Full variable domain (missing parts from reference TRBV7-9 and TRBJ1-2): DTGVSQNPRHKITKRGQNVTFRCDPISEHNRLYWYRQTLGQGPEFLTYFQNEAQLEKSRLLSDRFSAERPKGSFSTLEIQRTEQGDSAMYLCSSSLTRDRNYGYTFGSGTRLTVV.

V gene TRBV6-5 combines with J gene TRBJ1-5; D is possibly TRBD1 (5 bases). The germline V gene has CDR1 MNHEY and CDR2 SVGAGI. Trimming removed 8 bases at V and 4 bases at J, with 12 bases between. The CDR3 is 13 amino acids. The CDR3 coding sequence is TGTGCCAGCCGCCTAACAGGAAATCAGCCCCAGCATTTT. It encodes CASRLTGNQPQHF.

The rearrangement joins TRBV6-4 to TRBJ1-2; a possible D gene is TRBD1 (5 bases). The CDR3 is made up of 15 amino acids. V was clipped by 0 bases and J by 4 bases, with 12 bases between them. Germline V gene lookup returns CDR1 MRHNA and CDR2 SNTAGT. The CDR3 DNA sequence: TGTGCCAGCAGTGACTCGGGCAGGGACTCCTATGGCTACACCTTC. Protein product: CASSDSGRDSYGYTF.

This clone was found once. As DNA, the CDR3 is TGTGCCAGCGGGCCCGGGGGTCGCACTGAAGCTTTCTTT. Translated: CASGPGGRTEAFF. The genes are TRBV14 and TRBJ1-1; tentatively, D is TRBD1 (5 bases). There are 13 residues in the CDR3. Germline CDR1 SGHDN, CDR2 FVKESK. Trimming shortened V by 8 bases and J by 4 bases, and 14 bases separated the two germline ends.

The chain has TRBV30 and TRBJ1-1; possibly TRBD1 for D (6 bases). Germline lookup yields CDR1 GTSNPN and CDR2 SVGIG (reference sequence). This CDR3 region has 11 residues. Trimming removed 6 bases from V and 7 bases from J, with 12 bases in between. CDR3 coding DNA: TGTGCCTGCCTCGAGGGGGTTGAAGCTTTCTTT. As protein: CACLEGVEAFF.

A few counts support this clone. This sequence joins TRBV2 and TRBJ1-2, with D hard to call. Germline V gives CDR1 SNHLY, CDR2 FYNNEI. This CDR3 is built from 14 residues. Trimming stripped 8 bases from V and 0 bases from J, with 13 bases between. The CDR3 sequence is CASHKQQTNYGYTF. In DNA, the CDR3 is TGTGCCAGCCATAAACAGCAGACTAACTATGGCTACACCTTC.

V usage is TRBV5-1 and J usage is TRBJ2-5, with D unclear. Germline lookup yields CDR1 SGHRS and CDR2 YFSETQ. The CDR3 runs 15 residues. V was cut by 0 bases and J by 0 bases, with 9 bases left in between. Written as DNA, the CDR3 is TGCGCCAGCAGCTTGGCCCGCCCAGACCAAGAGACCCAGTACTTC. It yields the protein CASSLARPDQETQYF.

This clone is a singleton in its sample. The rearrangement uses TRBV19 and TRBJ1-2; 7 nucleotides align to TRBD1. Germline CDR1 and CDR2: LNHDA and SQIVND (reference sequence). Trimming at V came to 7 bases and at J to 4 bases, leaving 12 bases not matched to a gene. The CDR3 covers 15 residues. CDR3 nucleotides: TGTGCCAGTACCACAGACCGGGACAGCGCCTATGGCTACACCTTC. Protein sequence: CASTTDRDSAYGYTF.